This paragraph covers one TCR beta chain sequence. What it recognizes is unknown. The time point was: newly diagnosed GD, antithyroid drugs for less than 3 months. Extracted PBMC RNA gave rise to the TCR library. A blood draw put approximately 9 milliliters of peripheral blood into EDTA tubes. The entry originates in a study of regulatory T cells in long-lasting Graves disease. Study-level findings and limits: Persistent disease favored TRBV28, TRBJ1-2 and TRBJ2-5.

CDR3 size: 16 residues. Trimming took 1 base from V and 4 from J; bases not matched to a gene: 7. Germline values: CDR1 SEHNR, CDR2 FQNEAQ (reference sequence). Sequencing libraries for TCR beta were prepared with iRepertoire HTBI primers and Arm-PCR of CDR3 regions. Each CDR3 protein gets one entry after TCRdb re-called the multiplex PCR reads with MiXCR. The sample consists of some 560,000 distinct CDR3 sequences, roughly 15% of them appearing once. Another study also made use of these data, one on T cells in Graves' hyperthyroidism and ophthalmopathy. Per that study: HTBI primers drove first-round RT-PCR of the TCR CDR3.

The chain carries TRBV7-9 and TRBJ1-2; 9 bases map to TRBD1. The sample was peripheral blood mononuclear cells (PBMCs), taken at new diagnosis, from a patient treated with antithyroid drugs. This clonotype was obtained from a woman aged 40-65 years with Graves disease. The CDR3: CASSLEPGTGTYGYTF. In nucleotides, the CDR3 is TGTGCCAGCAGCTTAGAGCCCGGGACAGGGACCTATGGCTACACCTTC. Full variable domain (missing parts from reference TRBV7-9 and TRBJ1-2): DTGVSQNPRHKITKRGQNVTFRCDPISEHNRLYWYRQTLGQGPEFLTYFQNEAQLEKSRLLSDRFSAERPKGSFSTLEIQRTEQGDSAMYLCASSLEPGTGTYGYTFGSGTRLTVV.